The 3 T cell receptor beta chains presented below share a single source sample, sequenced in a study of blood T cell repertoires in COVID-19. Libraries were prepared by immunoSEQ multiplex PCR; TCRdb keeps only in-frame clonotypes and omits some of them. The data contain some 100,000 clones, approximately 90% of them singletons. Material: peripheral blood. All receptors derive from a woman older than 75 with active COVID-19.

The J gene is TRBJ2-7, the V gene TRBV5-4, with 12 positions matching TRBD2. Germline-derived CDR1 and CDR2 are SGHNT and YYREEE (reference sequence). V was clipped by 4 bases and J by 3 bases; unmatched bases: 8. This CDR3 has 16 amino acids. The CDR3: CASSPSQTSGSYEQYF. The CDR3 coding sequence is TGTGCCAGCAGCCCCTCTCAGACTAGCGGGAGCTACGAGCAGTACTTC.

The chain joins TRBV28 to TRBJ2-1; D unresolved. This CDR3 comprises 14 residues. Germline V CDR1 and CDR2: MDHEN, SYDVKM. With 8 bases removed from V and 0 bases from J, the gap between germline ends came to 11 bases. The CDR3 protein is CASLDPSSYNEQFF. The CDR3 bases are TGTGCCAGCCTCGATCCTAGCTCCTACAATGAGCAGTTCTTC.

The gene calls are TRBV5-4 and TRBJ2-5; unclear D gene. V was clipped by 1 base and J by 2 bases, with 9 bases between them. CDR1 and CDR2 (germline): SGHNT, YYREEE (reference sequence). This CDR3 has 14 amino acids. In DNA, the CDR3 is TGTGCCAGCAGCTTGTCTGGCGGACAAGAGACCCAGTACTTC. It is translated as CASSLSGGQETQYF.